This TCR beta chain is drawn from a study of CD8+CD57+ T cells in acquired aplastic anemia. There are 15 residues in the CDR3. Germline V gene lookup returns CDR1 SEHNR and CDR2 FQNEAQ (reference sequence). J lost 2 bases, V lost 5 bases, and 4 bases had no gene match. Profiling that covered TCR beta VDJ and CDR3 relied on genomic DNA as its template. TCRdb used MiXCR to reprocess the reads, holding one entry per CDR3 protein. The table records some 92,000 distinct CDR3 sequences, 55% to 70% of them present only once. Patients who underwent sequencing had shown CD8+CD57+ cell expansion by flow cytometry.

This chain uses TRBV7-9 with TRBJ2-5, with 11 bases that match TRBD2. This TCR was sampled from a human donor with aplastic anemia. Sequencing was carried out using sorted CD4+, CD8+, or CD8+CD57+ T cells (not recorded which) from PBMCs. The CDR3 is CASSEGTSGQETQYF. The CDR3 nucleotides read TGTGCCAGCAGCGAGGGGACTAGCGGACAAGAGACCCAGTACTTC. Using reference TRBV7-9 and TRBJ2-5 for the parts outside the CDR3, the full variable domain is DTGVSQNPRHKITKRGQNVTFRCDPISEHNRLYWYRQTLGQGPEFLTYFQNEAQLEKSRLLSDRFSAERPKGSFSTLEIQRTEQGDSAMYLCASSEGTSGQETQYFGPGTRLLVL.